This T cell receptor beta chain was captured in a study of cytomegalovirus exposure and HLA in healthy donors. Study-level results: TCR association rates varied by HLA locus in a later analysis, with DRB1 highest and HLA-C lowest.

Germline V gene data show CDR1 as SEHNR and CDR2 as FQNEAQ (reference sequence). This CDR3 is built from 13 residues. V was pared by 5 bases and J by 8 bases, with 6 bases of the junction left unmatched. Points on this clone: Its target is unknown.

Primers included in the PCR were 60 Vbeta and 13 Jbeta primers. Profiling relied on immunoSEQ multiplex PCR, and the TCRdb table lists in-frame clones only, not all of them. The sample has about 160,000 clones, roughly 70% seen once. The receptor was isolated from a man in his forties or fifties in good health and CMV-seropositive. Sequencing was carried out using PBMCs. The chain joins TRBV7-9 to TRBJ2-1; 7 bases agree with TRBD1. CDR3 protein: CASSPRDSDEQFF. The CDR3 coding sequence is TGTGCCAGCAGCCCGAGGGACAGCGATGAGCAGTTCTTC.